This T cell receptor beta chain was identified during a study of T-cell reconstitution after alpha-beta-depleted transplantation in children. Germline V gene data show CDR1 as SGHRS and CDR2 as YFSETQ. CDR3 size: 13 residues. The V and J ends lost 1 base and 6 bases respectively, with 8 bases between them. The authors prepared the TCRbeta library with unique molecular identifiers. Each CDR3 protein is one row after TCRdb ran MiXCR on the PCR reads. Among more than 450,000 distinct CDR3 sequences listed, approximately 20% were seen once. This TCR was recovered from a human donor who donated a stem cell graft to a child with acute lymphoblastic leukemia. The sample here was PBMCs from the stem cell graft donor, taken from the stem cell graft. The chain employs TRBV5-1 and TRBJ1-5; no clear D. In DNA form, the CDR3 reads TGCGCCAGCAGCTTGTATTCTGGTCAGCCCCAGCATTTT. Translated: CASSLYSGQPQHF.